This T cell receptor (beta chain) was documented in a study of T cells in Graves' hyperthyroidism and ophthalmopathy. V trimming: 6 bases; J trimming: 4 bases; junction bases outside the gene matches: 9. This CDR3 comprises 15 residues. Germline assignment: CDR1 SGHVS and CDR2 FQNEAQ. TCR beta CDR3 regions were amplified from RNA transcripts. In the first-round RT-PCR of the TCR CDR3, the HTBI primer set was used. TCRdb called the multiplex PCR reads again in MiXCR, with one record for every CDR3 protein. The table shows about 360,000 distinct CDR3 sequences, with under 15% occurring only once. Those with hyperthyroidism were 18 to 65 years old, newly diagnosed, and ill for under 2 months. Broader study findings: Separation of ophthalmopathy from stable hyperthyroidism was achieved by a 13 V-J model. Blood also held most thyroid clonotypes expanded beyond 0.001.

This clonotype has a handful of counts. The antigen remains undetermined. This receptor was taken from a woman aged 18-30 years with Graves' hyperthyroidism. The sequencing input was blood. V gene TRBV7-8 combines with J gene TRBJ2-5, with 9 bases matching TRBD2. CDR3 sequence reads: CASSEYGGGGETQYF. The CDR3 DNA sequence: TGTGCCAGCAGTGAATACGGCGGGGGGGGAGAGACCCAGTACTTC.